This TCR beta chain originates from a study of blood T cells in healthy people across ages. Study background: Template switching retrieved approximately one barcoded beta molecule for each two T cells.

Primed by a sample-barcoded 5' primer and a J-beta primer mix, a second PCR proceeded for 7 to 11 cycles. TCRdb passed the 5' RACE reads through MiXCR, listing each CDR3 protein once. Found here are roughly 1.6 million distinct CDR3 sequences, about 31% of them singletons; the top ten hold about 11%. General study results and limits: Naive CD4+ cells and diversity were both higher in long-lived donors than in aged donors.

Per sample, no less than 5 micrograms of total RNA were extracted. This clonotype has more than one count but fewer than ten. Its specificity is unknown. The CDR3 consists of 15 residues. CDR1 and CDR2 from the germline V gene are SGHRS and YFSETQ. V was pared by 4 bases and J by 5 bases, with 11 bases of the junction left unmatched. This TCR was recovered from a woman aged 25 to 39 in good health. The sample taken for sequencing was blood. The chain uses TRBV5-1 and TRBJ2-5, with 7 bases aligning to TRBD2. CDR3 bases: TGCGCCAGCAGCCTTTTGGTGGGGGAGGGGGAGACCCAGTACTTC. This translates into CASSLLVGEGETQYF. The full variable domain, in which reference TRBV5-1 and TRBJ2-5 provide the parts outside the CDR3, is KAGVTQTPRYLIKTRGQQVTLSCSPISGHRSVSWYQQTPGQGLQFLFEYFSETQRNKGNFPGRFSGRQFSNSRSEMNVSTLELGDSALYLCASSLLVGEGETQYFGPGTRLLVL.